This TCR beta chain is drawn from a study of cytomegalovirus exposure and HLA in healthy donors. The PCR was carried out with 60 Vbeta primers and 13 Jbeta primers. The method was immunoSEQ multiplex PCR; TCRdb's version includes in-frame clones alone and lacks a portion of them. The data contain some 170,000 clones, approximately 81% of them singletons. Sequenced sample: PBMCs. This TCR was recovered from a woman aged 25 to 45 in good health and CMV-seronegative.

CDR3 protein: CASSPTGGFEETQYF. The CDR3 DNA follows: TGTGCCAGCAGCCCTACAGGGGGCTTTGAAGAGACCCAGTACTTC. The J gene is TRBJ2-5, the V gene TRBV7-9, with 9 bases matching TRBD1. Trimming cost V 5 bases and J 3 bases; bases outside gene matches: 7. The CDR3 covers 15 residues. Germline-derived CDR1 and CDR2 are SEHNR and FQNEAQ (reference sequence). The full variable domain, rest sourced from reference TRBV7-9 and TRBJ2-5, is DTGVSQNPRHKITKRGQNVTFRCDPISEHNRLYWYRQTLGQGPEFLTYFQNEAQLEKSRLLSDRFSAERPKGSFSTLEIQRTEQGDSAMYLCASSPTGGFEETQYFGPGTRLLVL.